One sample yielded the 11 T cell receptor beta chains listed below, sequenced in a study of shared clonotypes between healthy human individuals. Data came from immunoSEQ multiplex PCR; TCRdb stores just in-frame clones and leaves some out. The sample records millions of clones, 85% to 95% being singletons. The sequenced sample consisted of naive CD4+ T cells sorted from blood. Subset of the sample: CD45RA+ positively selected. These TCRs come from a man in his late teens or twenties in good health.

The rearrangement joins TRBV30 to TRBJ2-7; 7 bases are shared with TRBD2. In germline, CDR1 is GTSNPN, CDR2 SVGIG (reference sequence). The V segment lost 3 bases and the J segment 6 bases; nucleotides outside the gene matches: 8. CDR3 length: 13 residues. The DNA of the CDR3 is TGTGCCTGGAGGGGAGGGTTTTCGCCCGAGCAGTACTTC. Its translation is CAWRGGFSPEQYF. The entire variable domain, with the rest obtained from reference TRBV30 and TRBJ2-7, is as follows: SQTIHQWPATLVQPVGSPLSLECTVEGTSNPNLYWYRQAAGRGLQLLFYSVGIGQISSEVPQNLSASRPQDRQFILSSKKLLLSDSGFYLCAWRGGFSPEQYFGPGTRLTVT.

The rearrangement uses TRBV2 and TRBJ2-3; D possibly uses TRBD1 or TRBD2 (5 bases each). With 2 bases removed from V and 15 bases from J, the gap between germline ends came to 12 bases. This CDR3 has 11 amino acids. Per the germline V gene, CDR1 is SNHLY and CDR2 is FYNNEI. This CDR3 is CASSEMQGPYF. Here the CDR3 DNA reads TGTGCCAGCAGTGAAATGCAGGGACCCTATTTT.

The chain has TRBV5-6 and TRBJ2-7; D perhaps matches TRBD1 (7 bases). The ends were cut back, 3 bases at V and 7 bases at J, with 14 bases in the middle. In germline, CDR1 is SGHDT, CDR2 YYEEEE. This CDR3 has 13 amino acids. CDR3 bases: TGTGCCAGCAGCTCCACAGGGGCGGGGGAGCAGTACTTC. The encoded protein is CASSSTGAGEQYF.

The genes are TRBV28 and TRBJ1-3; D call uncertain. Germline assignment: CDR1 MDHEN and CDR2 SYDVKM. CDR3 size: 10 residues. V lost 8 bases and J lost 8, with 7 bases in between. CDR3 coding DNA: TGTGCCAGCGGACCCGACACCATATATTTT. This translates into CASGPDTIYF.

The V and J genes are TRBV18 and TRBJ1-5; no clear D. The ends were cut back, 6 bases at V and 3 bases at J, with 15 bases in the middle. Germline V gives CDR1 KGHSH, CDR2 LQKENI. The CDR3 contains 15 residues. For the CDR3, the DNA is TGTGCCAGCTCCCCAGACGGATGGTACAATCAGCCCCAGCATTTT. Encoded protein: CASSPDGWYNQPQHF.

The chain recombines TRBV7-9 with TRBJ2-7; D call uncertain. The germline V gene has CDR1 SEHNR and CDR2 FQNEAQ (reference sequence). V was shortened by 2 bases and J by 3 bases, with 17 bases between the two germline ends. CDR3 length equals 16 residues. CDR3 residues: CASSLIPPDQVYEQYF. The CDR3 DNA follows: TGTGCCAGCAGCTTAATCCCGCCGGACCAAGTCTACGAGCAGTACTTC.

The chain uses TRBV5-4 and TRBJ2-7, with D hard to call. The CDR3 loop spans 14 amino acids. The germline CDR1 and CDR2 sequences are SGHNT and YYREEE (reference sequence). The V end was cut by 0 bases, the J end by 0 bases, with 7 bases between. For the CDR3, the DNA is TGTGCCAGCAGCTTGGATCCTAGCTCCTACGAGCAGTACTTC. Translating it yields CASSLDPSSYEQYF. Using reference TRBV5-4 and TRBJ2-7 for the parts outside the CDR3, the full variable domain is ETGVTQSPTHLIKTRGQQVTLRCSSQSGHNTVSWYQQALGQGPQFIFQYYREEENGRGNFPPRFSGLQFPNYSSELNVNALELDDSALYLCASSLDPSSYEQYFGPGTRLTVT.

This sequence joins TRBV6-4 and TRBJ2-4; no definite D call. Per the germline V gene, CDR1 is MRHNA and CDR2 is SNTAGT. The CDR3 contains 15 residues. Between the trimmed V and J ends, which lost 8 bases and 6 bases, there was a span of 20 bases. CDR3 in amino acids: CASQRPQVLGNIQYF. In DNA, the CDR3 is TGTGCCAGCCAACGCCCCCAGGTCCTGGGAAACATTCAGTACTTC.

The CDR3 DNA sequence: TGTGCCAGCAGGAAACTAGCGGGAGGTGGCGAGCAGTACTTC. Protein product: CASRKLAGGGEQYF. The genes are TRBV6-5 and TRBJ2-7; 12 bases fit TRBD2. With V trimmed by 6 bases and J by 6 bases, 6 bases remained unmatched. Germline-derived CDR1 and CDR2 are MNHEY and SVGAGI. The CDR3 loop spans 14 amino acids.

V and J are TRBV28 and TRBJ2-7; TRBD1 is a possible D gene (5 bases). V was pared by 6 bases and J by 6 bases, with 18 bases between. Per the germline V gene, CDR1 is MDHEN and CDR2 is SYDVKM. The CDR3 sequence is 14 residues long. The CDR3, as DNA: TGTGCCAGCAGGTTGGGTCCCGACAGTTCCGAGCAGTACTTC. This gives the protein CASRLGPDSSEQYF.

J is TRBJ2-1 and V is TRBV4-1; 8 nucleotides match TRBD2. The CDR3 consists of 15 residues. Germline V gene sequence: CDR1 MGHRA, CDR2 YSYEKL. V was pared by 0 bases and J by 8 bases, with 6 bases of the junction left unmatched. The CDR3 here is CASSQDPQRGYEQFF. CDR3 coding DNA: TGCGCCAGCAGCCAAGATCCCCAGCGGGGGTATGAGCAGTTCTTC.